By proportion, the clone carrying this TCR beta chain is medium-sized. The target antigen is unknown. V gave up 6 bases and J gave up 5 bases; unmatched junction bases: 11. CDR1 and CDR2 from the germline V gene are SQVTM and ANQGSEA. CDR3 length: 14 residues. Each CDR3 protein is one row after TCRdb ran MiXCR on the 5' RACE reads. The sample carries about 400,000 distinct CDR3 sequences, about a quarter recorded once. The source of the sample is a study of T-cell memory formation after mild COVID-19. Study details: The two donors had largely donor-specific TCR clusters. Study-wide points: Second-wave clones with a day 37 peak had unconfirmed SARS-CoV-2 specificity. Day 15 to 85 contracting clones showed balanced CD4/CD8; day 15 to 37 expanders favored CD4+.

The sequencing sample was made of PBMCs or a T cell subset sorted from them (not recorded which). The chain combines TRBV29-1 with TRBJ2-5; 8 bases match TRBD1. The receptor's source is an adult woman who had mild COVID-19 (a few samples of this study predate the infection). Cell type and time point are not known. This CDR3 is CSVRETGVLETQYF. CDR3 in DNA: TGCAGCGTACGTGAGACAGGGGTTTTGGAGACCCAGTACTTC.